This TCR beta chain was observed in a study of blood T cell repertoires in COVID-19. The wider study: Whether acute or convalescent, the COVID-19 samples came from the United States, Italy and Spain.

Per the authors' pipeline: The assay estimated nucleated cells by amplifying reference gene primers. TCRdb keeps only in-frame clones here, not all; method: immunoSEQ multiplex PCR. The DNA was the basis for D and trimming; V, J and clone size are from that table. The sample yields about 180,000 clones, around 88% seen once. A single count supports this clone. With 1 base removed from V and 1 base from J, the gap between germline ends came to 13 bases. Germline CDR1 and CDR2: MNHEY and SMNVEV (reference sequence). The CDR3 length is 16 residues. This TCR was sampled from a woman aged 25 to 45 with acute or convalescent COVID-19. The chain has TRBV27 and TRBJ1-2, with a weak D call TRBD1 (6 bases). Sequencing was done on a sample of peripheral blood. CDR3 in amino acids: CASSLFGGQNNYGYTF. The CDR3 nucleotides read TGTGCCAGCAGTTTATTCGGGGGGCAGAATAACTATGGCTACACCTTC.